The clone carrying this T cell receptor beta chain turned up a few times. The record originates from a study of blood T cell repertoires in COVID-19. Study at large: Samples came from the United States, Italy and Spain, spanning acute and convalescent COVID-19. Nucleic acid was either cDNA or gDNA, and it came from T cells, B-cell-depleted T cells, or PBMCs.

Authors' analysis steps: It was from reference gene primer amplification that nucleated cell counts were estimated. Sequenced by immunoSEQ multiplex PCR; TCRdb stores in-frame clones only, minus some. V, J and clone size are those of that table, while D and trimming were read from the DNA. The sample has over 110,000 clones; 84% are singletons. The germline V and J ends were trimmed by 4 bases and 2 bases, with 5 bases remaining between them. This CDR3 comprises 12 residues. CDR1 is WNHNN, CDR2 SYGVQD, per germline (reference sequence). Sequenced material: peripheral blood. The V and J genes are TRBV10-1 and TRBJ2-5; D call uncertain. The TCR was taken from a man aged 55 to 70 with active or convalescent COVID-19. This chain's CDR3 is CASSGSQETQYF. The DNA of the CDR3 is TGCGCCAGCAGTGGTAGTCAAGAGACCCAGTACTTC.